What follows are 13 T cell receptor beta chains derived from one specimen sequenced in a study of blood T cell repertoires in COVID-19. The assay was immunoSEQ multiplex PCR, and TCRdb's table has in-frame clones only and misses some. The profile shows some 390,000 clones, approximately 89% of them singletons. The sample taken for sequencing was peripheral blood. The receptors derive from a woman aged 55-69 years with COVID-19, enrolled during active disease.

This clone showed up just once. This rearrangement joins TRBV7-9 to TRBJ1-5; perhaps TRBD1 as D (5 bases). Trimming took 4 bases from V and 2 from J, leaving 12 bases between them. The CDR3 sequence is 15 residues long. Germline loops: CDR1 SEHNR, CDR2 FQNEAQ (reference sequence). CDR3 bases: TGTGCCAGCAGCTCCCCGGGGGTTGGCAATCAGCCCCAGCATTTT. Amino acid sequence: CASSSPGVGNQPQHF.

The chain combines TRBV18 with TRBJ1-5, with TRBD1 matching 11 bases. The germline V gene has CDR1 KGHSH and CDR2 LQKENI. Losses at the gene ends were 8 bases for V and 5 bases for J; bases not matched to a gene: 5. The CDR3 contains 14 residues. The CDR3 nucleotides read TGTGCCAGCGGACAGGGGGCGAATTATCAGCCCCAGCATTTT. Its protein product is CASGQGANYQPQHF.

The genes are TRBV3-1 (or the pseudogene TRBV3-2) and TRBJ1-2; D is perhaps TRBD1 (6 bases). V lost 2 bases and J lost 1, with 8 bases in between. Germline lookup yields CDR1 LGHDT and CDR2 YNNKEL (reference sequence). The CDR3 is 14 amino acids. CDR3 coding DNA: TGTGCCAGCAGCCAAACAGGGAGTAACTATGGCTACACCTTC. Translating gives CASSQTGSNYGYTF.

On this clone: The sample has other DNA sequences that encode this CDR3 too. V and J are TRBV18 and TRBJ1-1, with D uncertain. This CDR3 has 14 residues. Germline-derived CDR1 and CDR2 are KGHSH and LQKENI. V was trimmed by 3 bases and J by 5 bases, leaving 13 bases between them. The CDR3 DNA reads TGTGCCAGCTCACCGGGCCAGGCCGGAACTGAAGCTTTCTTT. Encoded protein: CASSPGQAGTEAFF.

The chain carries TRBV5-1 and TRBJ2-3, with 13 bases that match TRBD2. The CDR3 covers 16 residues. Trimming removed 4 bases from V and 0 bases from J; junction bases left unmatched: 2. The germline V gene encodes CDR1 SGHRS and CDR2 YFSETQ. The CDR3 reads CASSKLAGGSTDTQYF. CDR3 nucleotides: TGCGCCAGCAGCAAACTAGCGGGGGGGAGCACAGATACGCAGTATTTT.

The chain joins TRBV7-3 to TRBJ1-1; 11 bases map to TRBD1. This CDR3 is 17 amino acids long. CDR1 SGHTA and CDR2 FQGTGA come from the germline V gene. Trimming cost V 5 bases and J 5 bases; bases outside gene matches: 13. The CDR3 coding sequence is TGTGCCAGCAGCCCCAACGGACAGGGGGCTGTAGGAACTGAAGCTTTCTTT. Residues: CASSPNGQGAVGTEAFF.

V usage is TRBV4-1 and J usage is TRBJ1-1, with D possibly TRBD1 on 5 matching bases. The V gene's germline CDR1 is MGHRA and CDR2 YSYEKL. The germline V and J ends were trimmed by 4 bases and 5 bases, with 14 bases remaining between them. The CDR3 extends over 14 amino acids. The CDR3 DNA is TGCGCCAGCAGCCGCGGGGGTCTAGGAACTGAAGCTTTCTTT. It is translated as CASSRGGLGTEAFF.

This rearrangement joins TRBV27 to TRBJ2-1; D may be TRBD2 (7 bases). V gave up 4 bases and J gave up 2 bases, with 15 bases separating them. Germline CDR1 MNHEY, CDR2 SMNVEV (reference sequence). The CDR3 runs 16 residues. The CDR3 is CASSYIAGAPYNEQFF. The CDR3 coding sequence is TGTGCCAGCAGTTACATTGCGGGGGCCCCCTACAATGAGCAGTTCTTC.

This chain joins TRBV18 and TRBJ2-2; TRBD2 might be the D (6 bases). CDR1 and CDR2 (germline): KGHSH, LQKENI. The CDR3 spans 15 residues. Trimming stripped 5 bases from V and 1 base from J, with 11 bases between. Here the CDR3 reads CASSSGLRNTGELFF. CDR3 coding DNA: TGTGCCAGCTCATCGGGACTTCGGAACACCGGGGAGCTGTTTTTT.

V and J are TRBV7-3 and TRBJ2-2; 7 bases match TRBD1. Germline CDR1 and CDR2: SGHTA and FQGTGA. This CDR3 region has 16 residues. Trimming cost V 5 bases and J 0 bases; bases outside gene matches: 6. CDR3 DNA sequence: TGTGCCAGCAGCGCACAGGGGCTTGCGAACACCGGGGAGCTGTTTTTT. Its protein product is CASSAQGLANTGELFF.

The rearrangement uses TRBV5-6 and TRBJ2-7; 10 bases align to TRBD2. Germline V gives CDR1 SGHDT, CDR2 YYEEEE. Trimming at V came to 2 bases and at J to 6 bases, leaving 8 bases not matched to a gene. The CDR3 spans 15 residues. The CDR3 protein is CASSFGLAGAIEQYF. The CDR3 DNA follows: TGTGCCAGCAGCTTTGGCCTAGCGGGGGCGATCGAGCAGTACTTC.

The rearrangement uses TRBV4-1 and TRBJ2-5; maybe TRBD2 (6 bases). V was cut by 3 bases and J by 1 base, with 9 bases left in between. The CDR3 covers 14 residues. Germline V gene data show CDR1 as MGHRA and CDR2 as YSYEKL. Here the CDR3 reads CASSQAGIQETQYF. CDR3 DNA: TGCGCCAGCAGCCAGGCGGGGATCCAAGAGACCCAGTACTTC.

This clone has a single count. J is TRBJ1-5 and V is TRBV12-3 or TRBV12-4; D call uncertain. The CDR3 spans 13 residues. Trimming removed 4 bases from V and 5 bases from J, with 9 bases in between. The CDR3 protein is CASSSAGDQPQHF. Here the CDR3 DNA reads TGTGCCAGCAGTTCGGCGGGTGATCAGCCCCAGCATTTT.